Described below is a single T cell receptor (beta chain) sequence and its context. What this receptor recognizes is not known. Base qualities are not recorded, but no much larger clone differs from it by a single base. This specimen comes from a study of T cell responses to AZD1222 COVID-19 vaccine (dated by TCRdb to about 2021). For the study in its entirety: AZD1222 recipients whose second dose came at about 4 weeks and those whose second dose came at about 12 weeks were combined into one group, since spike-specific TCR depth and breadth did not differ between the two schedules. Trial participants were enrolled by age into 18-55, 56-69 and 70-plus year subgroups, with around 150, 28 and 57 TCR-sequenced participants respectively. A total of under 250 trial participants underwent TCR sequencing, of whom 200 to 220 had received two doses of AZD1222 and approximately 25 had received two doses of the MenACWY control vaccine. The full study reports these points: Reportedly, close to half of the unique spike-specific TCRs recognized epitopes lying outside the regions that are mutated in the B.1.351 and B.1.1.7 variants. Because no day 14 peak-response samples were available, the repertoires could be characterized only after the peak T cell response. The whole spike protein was spanned by vaccine-associated CD4 TCRs, and dominant responses were seen in regions 160-218 and 743-854. After two AZD1222 doses, spike-specific TCR breadth and depth were significantly higher than at day 0 and than in MenACWY recipients. Participants were mostly white British and included more females than males, and it was suggested by the authors that clonal diversity may have been underestimated. Conclusions about previously exposed vaccinees were limited because only a handful of AZD1222 recipients were SARS-CoV-2 seropositive at baseline. In the small 56-69-year group, the increase in depth fell short of significance, most likely because of low power.

Explained via the paper, the time point label denotes: baseline before first vaccination. The vaccinee samples were drawn from two UK trials, COV001 and COV002, one of which was a single-blind randomized controlled phase 2/3 trial testing AZD1222 (ChAdOx1 nCoV-19) in healthy adults. Trial participant PBMC samples were collected at day 0 and day 28 after the second dose for TCRbeta chain sequencing. The CDR3 regions of human TCRbeta chains were analyzed by immunosequencing. The source study handled its data this way. TCRs in the repertoires were matched against a reference library of SARS-CoV-2-specific TCRs that had been generated with the MIRA antigen-specificity platform. Breadth was defined as the fraction of unique TCRs that were SARS-CoV-2-associated. Depth was defined as the fraction of total T cells that were SARS-CoV-2-associated. Using the MIRA data, each spike-specific TCR was mapped to the spike region that the TCR reacts to and placed in a CD4 or CD8 class. Log10-transformed breadth and depth values were compared by one-way ANOVA with Sidak's multiple comparisons tests. TCRdb took over this immuneACCESS table, retaining in-frame rearrangements with V and J assigned. Such tables are incomplete; in checked studies, under half of the missing clones stem from an unresolved V gene, and the remainder is unexplained. From that table come the V and J calls and clone size; the DNA was used to work out D and trimming. The sample table shows 120,000 or so clones, and around 85% are seen once. The ten largest clones add up to around 4.6% of the sample.

In the germline V gene, CDR1 corresponds to MDHEN and CDR2 to SYDVKM. From the cysteine up to the phenylalanine, the CDR3 has a length of 15 residues. The kept DNA is CDR3 alone, 45 bases in frame from the first base. V drops 3 bases and J drops 3 bases, leaving 12 bases in between. The sample was peripheral blood, taken on day 0 of AZD1222 vaccination. The sequence derives from an adult in good health. The V and J genes are TRBV28 and TRBJ1-5; confidence is insufficient to name the D gene. The CDR3 protein: CASSFLGNNNQPQHF. The DNA is as follows: TGTGCCAGCAGTTTCTTGGGCAATAACAATCAGCCCCAGCATTTT.